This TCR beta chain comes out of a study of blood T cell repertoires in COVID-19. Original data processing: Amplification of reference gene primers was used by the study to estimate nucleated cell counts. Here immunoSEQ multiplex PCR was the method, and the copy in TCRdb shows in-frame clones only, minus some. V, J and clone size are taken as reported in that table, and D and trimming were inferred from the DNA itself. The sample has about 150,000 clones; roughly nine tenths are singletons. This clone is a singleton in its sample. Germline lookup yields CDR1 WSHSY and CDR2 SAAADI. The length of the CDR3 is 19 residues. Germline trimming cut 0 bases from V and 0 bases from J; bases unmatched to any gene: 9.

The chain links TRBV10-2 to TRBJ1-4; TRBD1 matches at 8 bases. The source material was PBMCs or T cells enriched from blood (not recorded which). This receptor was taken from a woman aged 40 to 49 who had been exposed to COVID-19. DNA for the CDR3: TGCGCCAGCAGTGAGTCCGGGACAGGATACCTCGCAACTAATGAAAAACTGTTTTTT. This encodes CASSESGTGYLATNEKLFF.